This is a list of T cell receptor beta chains from one sample in a study of blood T cell repertoires in COVID-19. Sequencing used immunoSEQ multiplex PCR; TCRdb keeps in-frame clones, though not all of them. The table lists about 160,000 clones, around 92% of them singletons. Sequencing was carried out using peripheral blood. The receptors originated from a man younger than 45 with COVID-19, enrolled during active disease. The CDR3 runs from the conserved cysteine through the conserved F or W. The D gene is left open where the match is weak. The size field is filled for only some rows; it gives once, few, many or a size class.

abundance	v_gene	j_gene	d_gene	CDR3nt	CDR3aa
-	TRBV14	TRBJ1-2	-	TGTGCCAGCAGCCAAGATCCCTTTTATGGCTACACCTTC	CASSQDPFYGYTF
-	TRBV6-5	TRBJ2-7	-	TGTGCCAGCATGCGGGTAGCGGAGAACTACGAGCAGTACTTC	CASMRVAENYEQYF
-	TRBV18	TRBJ1-3	-	TGTGCCAGCTCAATCGACTGGGTGAACACCATATATTTT	CASSIDWVNTIYF
-	TRBV7-2	TRBJ1-3	-	TGTGCCAGCAGCTTAGCGCGGGGAAACACCATATATTTT	CASSLARGNTIYF
-	TRBV30	TRBJ2-2	-	TGTGCCTGGAGTGTAGGAGCTAACACCGGGGAGCTGTTTTTT	CAWSVGANTGELFF
-	TRBV18	TRBJ1-1	-	TGTGCCAGCTCACGCCAAGAGGGGGGGCCTGAAGCTTTCTTT	CASSRQEGGPEAFF
-	TRBV19	TRBJ1-2	TRBD1	TGTGCCAGTAGTATGTCCGGGACAGGGTATGGCTACACCTTC	CASSMSGTGYGYTF
-	TRBV28	TRBJ1-1	TRBD1	TGTGCCAGCAGCCGACAGGGGGTGAACACTGAAGCTTTCTTT	CASSRQGVNTEAFF
once	TRBV21-1	TRBJ2-1	-	TGTGCCAGCAGCAAAGCGCGAATAGCGGGCCCTAACAATGAGCAGTTCTTC	CASSKARIAGPNNEQFF
-	TRBV24-1	TRBJ2-5	TRBD1	TGTGCCACCTCGGACAGGGGAGAGACCCAGTACTTC	CATSDRGETQYF
-	TRBV28	TRBJ1-1	TRBD1	TGTGCCAGCAGTTTCGGGACAGGGGTACCCACTGAAGCTTTCTTT	CASSFGTGVPTEAFF
once	TRBV6-2/TRBV6-3	TRBJ1-6	TRBD1	TGTGCCAGCAGTCCGGACAGGGAACGAGCAAACTCACCCCTCCACTTT	CASSPDRERANSPLHF
-	TRBV10-3	TRBJ1-1	-	TGTGCCATCAGTGAGGGACAGCCAAACACTGAAGCTTTCTTT	CAISEGQPNTEAFF
-	TRBV4-1	TRBJ2-1	TRBD2	TGCGCCAGCAGCGCGCTAGCGGGGGATTACAATGAGCAGTTCTTC	CASSALAGDYNEQFF
-	TRBV18	TRBJ1-2	-	TGTGCCAGCTCACCCTCAGACAAACCCCCCTACACCTTC	CASSPSDKPPYTF
once	TRBV5-1	TRBJ2-5	TRBD2	TGCGCCAGCAGCTTTGGGACTAGCGGTTTCCAAGAGACCCAGTACTTC	CASSFGTSGFQETQYF
-	TRBV12-5	TRBJ1-1	-	TGTGCTAGTGGTAACAGGGACGACACTGAAGCTTTCTTT	CASGNRDDTEAFF
-	TRBV9	TRBJ2-1	-	TGTGCCAGCAGCGTAGGGGCTTTCATAAGGAATGAGCAGTTCTTC	CASSVGAFIRNEQFF
once	TRBV7-9	TRBJ1-4	TRBD1	TGTGCCAGCAGCCCCTCCCGGGACAGGGGGCAAGGAAAACTGTTTTTT	CASSPSRDRGQGKLFF
-	TRBV12-3/TRBV12-4	TRBJ2-4	-	TGTGCCAGCAGCTCTTACAGGTTTGGCATTCAGTACTTC	CASSSYRFGIQYF
-	TRBV2	TRBJ2-2	-	TGTGCCAGCAGTCCACCTAATCACGCGAACACCGGGGAGCTGTTTTTT	CASSPPNHANTGELFF
once	TRBV27	TRBJ2-5	-	TGTGCCAGCAGTTCTCTTGAAGGACAGTTAATAACCGGATCCCAAGAGACCCAGTACTTC	CASSSLEGQLITGSQETQYF
-	TRBV27	TRBJ1-6	-	TGTGCCAGCAGTTTTAGTGCGGAGAGCTCCTATAATTCACCCCTCCACTTT	CASSFSAESSYNSPLHF
-	TRBV10-1	TRBJ1-6	-	TGCGCCAGCAGACGAGGAGTCTCCTATAATTCACCCCTCCACTTT	CASRRGVSYNSPLHF
-	TRBV12-3/TRBV12-4	TRBJ2-7	-	TGTGCCAGCAGTTTAAGCACCTACGAGCAGTACTTC	CASSLSTYEQYF
-	TRBV5-4	TRBJ1-2	-	TGTGCCAGCAGCTACTCACCGGGAGAACCGTATGGCTACACCTTC	CASSYSPGEPYGYTF
-	TRBV5-1	TRBJ2-7	TRBD2	TGCGCCAGCAGCTTGCGGGGGGGCTACGAGCAGTACTTC	CASSLRGGYEQYF
once	TRBV7-2	TRBJ2-7	TRBD2	TGTGCCAGCAGCTTAGCTAGCGGGGGGGCCGAGCAGTACTTC	CASSLASGGAEQYF
-	TRBV6-6	TRBJ2-2	TRBD1	TGTGCCAGCAGTCGGACAGGGGCCCCCAACACCGGGGAGCTGTTTTTT	CASSRTGAPNTGELFF
-	TRBV24-1	TRBJ2-5	-	TGTGCCACCAGTGATACACGAGGGAACCAAGAGACCCAGTACTTC	CATSDTRGNQETQYF
-	TRBV7-2	TRBJ1-5	TRBD1	TGTGCCAGCAGCTGGGGGACAGGGGTAAATCAGCCCCAGCATTTT	CASSWGTGVNQPQHF
once	TRBV7-6	TRBJ2-7	TRBD2	TGTGCCAGCAGCTTATTGGGACTAGCGGGAGAAAGCGGCACCTACGAGCAGTACTTC	CASSLLGLAGESGTYEQYF
-	TRBV4-2	TRBJ2-7	TRBD1	TGTGCCAGCAGCCTCGGACAGGGGGCAGAAGAGCAGTACTTC	CASSLGQGAEEQYF
-	TRBV21-1	TRBJ2-7	-	TGTGCCAGCAGCAAAGGAGGAGGAAGTCCTCATATCTGGACCAACCCCTACGAGCAGTACTTC	CASSKGGGSPHIWTNPYEQYF
once	TRBV7-3	TRBJ1-3	-	TGTGCCAGCAGCACGGGACTGGACTCTGGAAACACCATATATTTT	CASSTGLDSGNTIYF
-	TRBV30	TRBJ1-5	TRBD1	TGTGCCCTAGAGGGGGCCGGCGGACAGCCCCAGCATTTT	CALEGAGGQPQHF
-	TRBV5-4	TRBJ1-2	-	TGTGCCAGCAGCTTGGCCTTATCTCCCCCTGGCTACACCTTC	CASSLALSPPGYTF
once	TRBV27	TRBJ2-2	TRBD2	TGTGCCAGCAGTTCTTTCAGACTAGCGGGTGGTCTCGGGGAGCTGTTTTTT	CASSSFRLAGGLGELFF
-	TRBV15	TRBJ1-6	-	TGTGCCACCAGCAAACTAGAGATCAGTAATTCACCCCTCCACTTT	CATSKLEISNSPLHF
-	TRBV9	TRBJ2-7	-	TGTGCCAGCAGCGTAGACAGGACGAGCACCTACGAGCAGTACTTC	CASSVDRTSTYEQYF
-	TRBV7-9	TRBJ2-7	TRBD1	TGTGCCAGCGGGGCAGACAGGGCCGAGCAGTACTTC	CASGADRAEQYF
-	TRBV4-1	TRBJ2-3	TRBD2	TGCGCCAGCAGTCCCCGCGGGGGGGGCAGGGATACGCAGTATTTT	CASSPRGGGRDTQYF
-	TRBV5-8	TRBJ2-1	TRBD1	TGTGCCAGCAGTTCCGGGACAGGGGAAAGGTACAATGAGCAGTTCTTC	CASSSGTGERYNEQFF
once	TRBV7-3	TRBJ1-1	-	TGTGCCAGCAGCTTTTTCGGTGAGGGCACTGAAGCTTTCTTT	CASSFFGEGTEAFF
-	TRBV6-5	TRBJ2-7	TRBD1	TGTGCCAGCAGTCCGACAGGGTCCTCCTACGAGCAGTACTTC	CASSPTGSSYEQYF
-	TRBV6-5	TRBJ1-2	TRBD1	TGTGCCAGCAGTTACTCGAGTATAGGGACAGGGTATGGCTACACCTTC	CASSYSSIGTGYGYTF
-	TRBV5-1	TRBJ1-3	-	TGCGCCAGCAGCTCCACAGGGTTCGGAAACACCATATATTTT	CASSSTGFGNTIYF
-	TRBV19	TRBJ1-1	TRBD1	TGTGCCAGTAGTCGACAGGGGGGCCGGGTGAACACTGAAGCTTTCTTT	CASSRQGGRVNTEAFF
-	TRBV4-3	TRBJ2-1	-	TGCGCCAGCAGCCAATCCCTAGCGTGGGGCCGCAATGAGCAGTTCTTC	CASSQSLAWGRNEQFF